This T cell receptor beta chain was recorded in a study of CD8 T cells in ankylosing spondylitis. General study results and limits: Relatively scarce in peripheral blood, disease-linked clones were CD8+.

This clonotype has just a few counts. Its antigen remains unidentified. Germline CDR1 is MNHEY and CDR2 is SVGEGT. Trimming took off 5 bases at V and 2 bases at J, with 8 bases between the two ends. The CDR3 is made up of 13 amino acids. Quantitative molecular-barcoded 5'-RACE generated the TCR beta libraries. TCRdb ran MiXCR on the 5' RACE reads and lists one entry per CDR3 protein. The sample records about 260,000 distinct CDR3 sequences, approximately 20% being singletons. The clonotype was recovered from a male donor with ankylosing spondylitis or in good health (not recorded which). The chain has TRBV6-2 or TRBV6-3 and TRBJ2-3, with D uncertain. Sequences were obtained from blood, either unsorted or a sorted T cell fraction (not recorded which). DNA for the CDR3: TGTGCCAGCAGTGTACTCGTCACAGATACGCAGTATTTT. Residues: CASSVLVTDTQYF.